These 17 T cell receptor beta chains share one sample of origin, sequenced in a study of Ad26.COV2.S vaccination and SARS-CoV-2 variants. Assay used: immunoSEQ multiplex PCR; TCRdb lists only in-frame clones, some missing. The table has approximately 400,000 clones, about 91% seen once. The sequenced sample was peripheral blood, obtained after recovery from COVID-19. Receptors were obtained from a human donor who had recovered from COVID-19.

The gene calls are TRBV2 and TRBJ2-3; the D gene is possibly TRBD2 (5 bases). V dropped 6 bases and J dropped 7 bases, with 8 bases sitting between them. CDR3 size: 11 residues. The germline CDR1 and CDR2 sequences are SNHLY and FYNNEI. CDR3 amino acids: CASRRENTQYF. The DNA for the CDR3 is TGTGCCAGCAGGAGGGAAAATACGCAGTATTTT. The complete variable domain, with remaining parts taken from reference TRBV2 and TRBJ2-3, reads EPEVTQTPSHQVTQMGQEVILRCVPISNHLYFYWYRQILGQKVEFLVSFYNNEISEKSEIFDDQFSVERPDGSNFTLKIRSTKLEDSAMYFCASRRENTQYFGPGTRLTVL.

The CDR3: CASSIGPIQETQYF. The CDR3 bases are TGTGCCAGTAGTATAGGCCCAATCCAAGAGACCCAGTACTTC. The rearrangement joins TRBV19 to TRBJ2-5; D uncertain. The CDR3 runs to 14 residues. The V gene lost 1 base and the J gene lost 1 base, with 7 bases spanning the gap. Germline-derived CDR1 and CDR2 are LNHDA and SQIVND (reference sequence).

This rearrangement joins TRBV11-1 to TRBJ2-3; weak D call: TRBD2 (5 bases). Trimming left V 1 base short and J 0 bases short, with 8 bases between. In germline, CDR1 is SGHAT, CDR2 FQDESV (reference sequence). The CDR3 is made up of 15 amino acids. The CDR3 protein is CASSLGTQSTDTQYF. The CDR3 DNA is TGTGCCAGCAGCTTAGGGACTCAGAGCACAGATACGCAGTATTTT.

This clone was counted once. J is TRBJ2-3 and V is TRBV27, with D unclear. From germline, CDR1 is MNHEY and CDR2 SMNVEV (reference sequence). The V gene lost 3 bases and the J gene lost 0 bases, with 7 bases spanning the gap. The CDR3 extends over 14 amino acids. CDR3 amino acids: CASSLTPSTDTQYF. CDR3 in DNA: TGTGCCAGCAGTTTGACACCTAGCACAGATACGCAGTATTTT.

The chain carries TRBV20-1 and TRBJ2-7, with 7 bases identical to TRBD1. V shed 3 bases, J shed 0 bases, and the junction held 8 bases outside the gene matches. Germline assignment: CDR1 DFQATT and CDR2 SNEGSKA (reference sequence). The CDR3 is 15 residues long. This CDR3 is CSASGTGEFSYEQYF. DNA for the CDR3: TGCAGTGCTAGTGGCACAGGGGAGTTCTCCTACGAGCAGTACTTC.

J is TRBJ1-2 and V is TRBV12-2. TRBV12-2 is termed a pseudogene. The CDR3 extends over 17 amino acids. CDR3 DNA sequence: TGTGCAAGTCGCTCAGAAGGATGGGGGGGAAGAAGGTATGGCTACACCTTC. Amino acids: CASRSEGWGGRRYGYTF.

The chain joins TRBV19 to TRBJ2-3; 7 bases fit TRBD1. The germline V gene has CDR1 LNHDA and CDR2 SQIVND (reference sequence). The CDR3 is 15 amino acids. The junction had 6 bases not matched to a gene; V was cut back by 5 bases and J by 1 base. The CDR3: CASSLRDSGTDTQYF. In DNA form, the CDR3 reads TGTGCCAGTAGTTTGAGGGACAGCGGCACAGATACGCAGTATTTT.

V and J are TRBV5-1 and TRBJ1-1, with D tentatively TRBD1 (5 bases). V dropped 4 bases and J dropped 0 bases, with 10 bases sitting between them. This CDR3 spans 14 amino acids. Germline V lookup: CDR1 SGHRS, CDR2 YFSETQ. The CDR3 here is CASSRDAMNTEAFF. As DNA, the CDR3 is TGCGCCAGCAGCAGGGACGCTATGAACACTGAAGCTTTCTTT.

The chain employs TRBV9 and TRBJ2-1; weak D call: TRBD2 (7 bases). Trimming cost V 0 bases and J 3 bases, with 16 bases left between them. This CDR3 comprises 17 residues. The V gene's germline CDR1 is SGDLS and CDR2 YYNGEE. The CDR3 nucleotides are TGTGCCAGCAGCGTAGGAGGACAGCGGGGAGGCTACAATGAGCAGTTCTTC. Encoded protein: CASSVGGQRGGYNEQFF.

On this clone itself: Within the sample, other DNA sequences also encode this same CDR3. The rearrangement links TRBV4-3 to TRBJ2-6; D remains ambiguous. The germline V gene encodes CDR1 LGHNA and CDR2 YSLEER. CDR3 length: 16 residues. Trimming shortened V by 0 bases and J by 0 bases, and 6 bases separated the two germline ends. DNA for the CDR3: TGCGCCAGCAGCCAAGACAGCAGCTCTGGGGCCAACGTCCTGACTTTC. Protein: CASSQDSSSGANVLTF.

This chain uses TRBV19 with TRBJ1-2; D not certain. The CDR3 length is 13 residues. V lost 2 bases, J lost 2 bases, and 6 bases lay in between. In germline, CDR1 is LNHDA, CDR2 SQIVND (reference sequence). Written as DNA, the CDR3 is TGTGCCAGTAGTATAAGTCTAAACTATGGCTACACCTTC. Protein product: CASSISLNYGYTF.

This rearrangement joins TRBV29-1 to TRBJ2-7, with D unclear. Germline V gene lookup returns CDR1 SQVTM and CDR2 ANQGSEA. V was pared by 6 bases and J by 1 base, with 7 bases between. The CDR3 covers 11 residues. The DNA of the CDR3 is TGCAGCGTACAAGTATCCTACGAGCAGTACTTC. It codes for CSVQVSYEQYF.

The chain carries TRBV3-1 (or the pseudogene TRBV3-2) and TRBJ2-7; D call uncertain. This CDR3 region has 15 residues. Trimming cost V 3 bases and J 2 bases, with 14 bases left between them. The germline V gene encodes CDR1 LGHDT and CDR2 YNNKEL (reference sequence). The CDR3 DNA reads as TGTGCCAGCAGCCATATCCGGGCACCACCCTACGAGCAGTACTTC. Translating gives CASSHIRAPPYEQYF.

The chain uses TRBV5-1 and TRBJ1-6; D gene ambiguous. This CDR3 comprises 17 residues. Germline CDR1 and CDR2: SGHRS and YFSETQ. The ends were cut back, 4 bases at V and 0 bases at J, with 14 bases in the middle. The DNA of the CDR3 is TGCGCCAGCAGCGACGGACTTGAGAGCTCCTATAATTCACCCCTCCACTTT. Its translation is CASSDGLESSYNSPLHF. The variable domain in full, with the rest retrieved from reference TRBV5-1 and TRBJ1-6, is KAGVTQTPRYLIKTRGQQVTLSCSPISGHRSVSWYQQTPGQGLQFLFEYFSETQRNKGNFPGRFSGRQFSNSRSEMNVSTLELGDSALYLCASSDGLESSYNSPLHFGNGTRLTVT.

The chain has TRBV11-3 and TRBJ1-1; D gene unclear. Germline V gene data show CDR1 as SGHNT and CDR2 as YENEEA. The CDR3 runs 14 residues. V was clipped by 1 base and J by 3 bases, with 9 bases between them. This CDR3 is CASSLGSSHTEAFF. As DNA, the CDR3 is TGTGCCAGCAGCTTAGGGTCCTCTCACACTGAAGCTTTCTTT.

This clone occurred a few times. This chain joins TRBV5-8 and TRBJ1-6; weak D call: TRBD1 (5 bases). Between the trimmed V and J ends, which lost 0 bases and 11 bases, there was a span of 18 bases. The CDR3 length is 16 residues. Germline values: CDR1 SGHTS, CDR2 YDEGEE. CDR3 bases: TGTGCCAGCAGCTTGGCCATGGGGGACCGCATGACACCCCTCCACTTT. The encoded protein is CASSLAMGDRMTPLHF.

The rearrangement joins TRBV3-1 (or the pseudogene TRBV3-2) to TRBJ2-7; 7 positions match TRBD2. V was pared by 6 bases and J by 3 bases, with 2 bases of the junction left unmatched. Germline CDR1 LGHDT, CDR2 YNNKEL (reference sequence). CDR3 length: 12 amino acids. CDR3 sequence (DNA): TGTGCCAGCAGTCGGGACTACTACGAGCAGTACTTC. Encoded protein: CASSRDYYEQYF.